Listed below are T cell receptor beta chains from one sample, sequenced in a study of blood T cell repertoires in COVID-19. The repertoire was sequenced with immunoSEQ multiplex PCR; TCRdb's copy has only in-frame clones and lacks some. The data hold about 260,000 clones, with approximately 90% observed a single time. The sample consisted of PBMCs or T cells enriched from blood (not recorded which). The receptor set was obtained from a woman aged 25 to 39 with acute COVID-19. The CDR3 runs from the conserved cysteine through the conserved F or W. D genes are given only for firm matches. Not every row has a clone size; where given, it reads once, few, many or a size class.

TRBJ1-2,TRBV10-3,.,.,CAISESGPGANYGYTF,TGTGCCATCAGTGAGTCCGGGCCAGGGGCTAACTATGGCTACACCTTC
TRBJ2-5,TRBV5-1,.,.,CASSLAPLETQYF,TGCGCCAGCAGCTTGGCCCCCCTTGAGACCCAGTACTTC
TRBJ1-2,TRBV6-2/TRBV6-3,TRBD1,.,CASSYGDSHYGYTF,TGTGCCAGCAGTTACGGGGACAGCCACTATGGCTACACCTTC
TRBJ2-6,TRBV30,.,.,CAWTISGANVLTF,TGTGCCTGGACCATCTCTGGGGCCAACGTCCTGACTTTC
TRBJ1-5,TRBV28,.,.,CASSLSARRGGNQPQHF,TGTGCCAGCAGTTTATCGGCCCGGCGGGGAGGCAATCAGCCCCAGCATTTT
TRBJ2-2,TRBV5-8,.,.,CASRGRPAANTGELFF,TGTGCCAGCAGGGGCCGACCAGCGGCGAACACCGGGGAGCTGTTTTTT
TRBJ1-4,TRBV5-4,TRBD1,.,CASSMDRTNEKLFF,TGTGCCAGCAGCATGGACAGGACGAATGAAAAACTGTTTTTT
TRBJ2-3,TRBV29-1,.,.,CSVETGSADTQYF,TGCAGCGTTGAAACAGGGTCTGCAGATACGCAGTATTTT
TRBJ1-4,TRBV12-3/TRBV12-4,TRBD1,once,CASSLTGDEKLFF,TGTGCCAGCAGTCTTACAGGGGACGAAAAACTGTTTTTT
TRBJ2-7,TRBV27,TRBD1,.,CASRLLGGTGPSEQYF,TGTGCCAGCAGGCTCCTTGGAGGGACAGGTCCCTCCGAGCAGTACTTC
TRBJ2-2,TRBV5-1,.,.,CASSFRSPNTGELFF,TGCGCCAGCAGCTTTCGGAGTCCGAACACCGGGGAGCTGTTTTTT
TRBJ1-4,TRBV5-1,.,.,CASSSQGDEKLFF,TGCGCCAGCAGCTCCCAGGGCGATGAAAAACTGTTTTTT
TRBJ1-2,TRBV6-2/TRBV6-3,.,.,CASSYSGGYGYTF,TGTGCCAGCAGTTACTCGGGGGGCTATGGCTACACCTTC
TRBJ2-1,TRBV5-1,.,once,CASSFYRGAYNEQFF,TGCGCCAGCAGCTTCTATCGGGGAGCGTACAATGAGCAGTTCTTC
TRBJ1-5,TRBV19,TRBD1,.,CASSRLPGQGDQPQHF,TGTGCCAGTAGTAGACTTCCGGGACAGGGTGATCAGCCCCAGCATTTT
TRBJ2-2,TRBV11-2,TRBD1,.,CASSLGPGQANTGELFF,TGTGCCAGCAGCTTAGGCCCGGGACAGGCGAACACCGGGGAGCTGTTTTTT
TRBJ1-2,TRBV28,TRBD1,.,CASSPPTGGYGYTF,TGTGCCAGCAGCCCCCCCACAGGGGGCTATGGCTACACCTTC
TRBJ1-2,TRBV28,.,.,CASSLPRNNYGYTF,TGTGCCAGCAGTTTGCCCAGGAATAACTATGGCTACACCTTC
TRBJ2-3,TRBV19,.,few,CASSMRIDTDTQYF,TGTGCCAGTAGTATGAGAATAGACACAGATACGCAGTATTTT
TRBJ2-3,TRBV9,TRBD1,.,CASSGTGGWADTQYF,TGTGCCAGCAGCGGGACAGGGGGCTGGGCAGATACGCAGTATTTT
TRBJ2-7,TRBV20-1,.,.,CSARNLYEQYF,TGCAGTGCTAGAAATCTCTACGAGCAGTACTTC
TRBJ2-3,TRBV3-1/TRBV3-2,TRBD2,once,CASSPEPTSEGTDTQYF,TGTGCCAGCAGCCCCGAGCCGACTAGCGAAGGCACAGATACGCAGTATTTT
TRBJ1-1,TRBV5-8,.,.,CASRQGSEGFRRENSEAFF,TGTGCCAGCAGGCAGGGATCTGAGGGTTTTCGGCGGGAGAATTCTGAAGCTTTCTTT
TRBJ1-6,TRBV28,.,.,CASTTWTDDRSPLHF,TGTGCCAGCACGACCTGGACAGACGATAGATCACCCCTCCACTTT
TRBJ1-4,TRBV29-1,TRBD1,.,CSVEWDSGEKLFF,TGCAGCGTTGAATGGGACAGCGGTGAAAAACTGTTTTTT
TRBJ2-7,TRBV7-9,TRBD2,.,CASSFLTSGGEQYF,TGTGCCAGCAGCTTCCTCACTAGCGGGGGCGAGCAGTACTTC
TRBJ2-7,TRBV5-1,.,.,CASSLPWQNEQYF,TGCGCCAGCAGCTTGCCTTGGCAGAACGAGCAGTACTTC
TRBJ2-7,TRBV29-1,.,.,CSVVQVPHNEQYF,TGCAGCGTTGTACAGGTGCCCCACAACGAGCAGTACTTC
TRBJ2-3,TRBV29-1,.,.,CSVARAVDTDTQYF,TGCAGCGTTGCCAGGGCCGTCGACACAGATACGCAGTATTTT
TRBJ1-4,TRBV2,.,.,CASSESTATNEKLFF,TGTGCCAGCAGTGAGTCCACGGCAACTAATGAAAAACTGTTTTTT
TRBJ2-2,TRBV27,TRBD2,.,CASSSRLAANTGELFF,TGTGCCAGCAGTTCCAGACTAGCGGCGAACACCGGGGAGCTGTTTTTT
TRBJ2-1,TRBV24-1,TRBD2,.,CATSDSGLAGGNEQFF,TGTGCCACCAGTGATTCGGGACTAGCGGGAGGAAATGAGCAGTTCTTC
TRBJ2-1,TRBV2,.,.,CASGRPSYNEQFF,TGTGCCAGCGGGAGGCCGTCCTACAATGAGCAGTTCTTC
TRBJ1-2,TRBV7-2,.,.,CASSLVRQSDYGYTF,TGTGCCAGCAGCTTAGTGCGGCAGTCTGACTATGGCTACACCTTC
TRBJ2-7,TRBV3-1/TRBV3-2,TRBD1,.,CASSQTLRDRLTYEQYF,TGTGCCAGCAGCCAAACACTCCGGGACAGGCTAACCTACGAGCAGTACTTC
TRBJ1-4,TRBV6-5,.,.,CASRSGAVNEKLFF,TGTGCCAGCCGAAGCGGTGCTGTTAATGAAAAACTGTTTTTT
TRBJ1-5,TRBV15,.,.,CATSRIWGVGNQPQHF,TGTGCCACCAGCAGGATCTGGGGAGTGGGCAATCAGCCCCAGCATTTT
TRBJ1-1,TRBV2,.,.,CATSQGSTEAFF,TGTGCCACCAGTCAGGGATCGACTGAAGCTTTCTTT
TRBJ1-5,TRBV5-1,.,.,CASSLAGEDQPQHF,TGCGCCAGCAGCTTGGCCGGGGAGGATCAGCCCCAGCATTTT
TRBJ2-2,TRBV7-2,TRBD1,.,CASSLFQLTGMNTGELFF,TGTGCCAGCAGCTTATTCCAACTGACAGGGATGAACACCGGGGAGCTGTTTTTT
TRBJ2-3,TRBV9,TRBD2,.,CASSAFLTSGITDTQYF,TGTGCCAGCAGCGCATTCTTGACTAGCGGGATCACAGATACGCAGTATTTT
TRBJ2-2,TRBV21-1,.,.,CASTLRRGRHRGAVF,TGTGCCAGCACCCTCAGGAGAGGGAGGCACCGGGGAGCTGTTTTT
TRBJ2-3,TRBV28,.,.,CASTTGSGSTDTQYF,TGTGCCAGCACCACGGGGAGCGGGAGCACAGATACGCAGTATTTT
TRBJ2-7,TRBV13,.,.,CASSHQRSEPSKPYEQYF,TGTGCCAGCAGCCATCAGCGTAGCGAACCCAGTAAACCTTACGAGCAGTACTTC